This T cell receptor (beta chain) was captured in a study of naive and memory T cell subsets. Findings and caveats of the study: A few larger clonotypes appeared in naive repertoires, especially CD8, possibly memory cells re-expressing CD45RA.

After removal of 6 bases from V and 10 bases from J, the junction contained 10 bases not matched to a gene. The CDR3 contains 14 residues. From germline, CDR1 is SNHLY and CDR2 FYNNEI. The beta constant-region primer was an equimolar mix of two oligonucleotides covering TRBC1 and TRBC2. Nested alpha and beta constant-region primers with the SP2 primer drove four PCR rounds on ligated cDNA. TCRdb analysed the UMI-ligation and nested PCR reads with MiXCR anew, one entry per CDR3 protein. Of about 150,000 distinct CDR3 sequences listed, under 25% are singletons. In this sample, this clonotype turned up a few times. Its antigen is unidentified.

The chain has TRBV2 and TRBJ2-1; 9 nucleotides line up with TRBD1. The source material was naive CD4+ T cells from blood. The source is a human donor in good health. The CDR3, as DNA: TGTGCCAGCAGGAAGGGACAGGGAGATAGAGAGCAGTTCTTC. It is translated as CASRKGQGDREQFF.